In this sample, the clone carrying this T cell receptor beta chain turned up many times. This CDR3 spans 13 amino acids. Germline values: CDR1 SGHRS, CDR2 YFSETQ. Deletions cut 4 bases from V and 8 bases from J, with 13 bases between. The TCR library protocol attached unique molecular identifiers to the individual cDNA molecules. TCRdb called the 5' RACE reads again in MiXCR, with one record for every CDR3 protein. This table holds tens of thousands of distinct CDR3 sequences, over 4% found once. This entry comes from a study of early T cells in non-severe SARS-CoV-2 infection. The sequence derives from an adult who was a healthcare worker with PCR-confirmed SARS-CoV-2 infection or an uninfected control (not recorded which). The gene calls are TRBV5-1 and TRBJ2-1; TRBD2 is a possible D gene (7 bases). Sequenced: whole blood. Written as DNA, the CDR3 is TGCGCCAGCAGCCAGAGGGGGGGCGATGAGCAGTTCTTC. It yields the protein CASSQRGGDEQFF.